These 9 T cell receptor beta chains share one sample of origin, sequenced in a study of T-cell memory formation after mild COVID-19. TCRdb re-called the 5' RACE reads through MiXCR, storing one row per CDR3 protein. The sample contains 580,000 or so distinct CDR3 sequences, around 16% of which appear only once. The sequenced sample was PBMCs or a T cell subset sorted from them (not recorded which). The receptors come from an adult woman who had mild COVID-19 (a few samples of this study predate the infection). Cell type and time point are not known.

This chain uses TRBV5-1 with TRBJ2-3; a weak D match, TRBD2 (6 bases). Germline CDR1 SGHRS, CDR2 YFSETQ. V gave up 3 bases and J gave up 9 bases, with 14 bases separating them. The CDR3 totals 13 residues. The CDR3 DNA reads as TGCGCCAGCAGCTCGGGACGCGCGGGAACGCAGTATTTT. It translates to CASSSGRAGTQYF.

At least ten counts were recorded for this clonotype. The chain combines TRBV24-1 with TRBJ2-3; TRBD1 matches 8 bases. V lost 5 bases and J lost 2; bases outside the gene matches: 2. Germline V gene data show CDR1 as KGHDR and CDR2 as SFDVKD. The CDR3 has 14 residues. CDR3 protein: CATSVDRVTDTQYF. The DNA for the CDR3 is TGTGCCACCAGTGTGGACAGGGTCACAGATACGCAGTATTTT.

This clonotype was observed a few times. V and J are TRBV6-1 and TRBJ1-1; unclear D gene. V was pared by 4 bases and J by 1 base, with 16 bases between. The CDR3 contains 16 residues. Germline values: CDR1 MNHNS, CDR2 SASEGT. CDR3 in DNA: TGTGCCAGCAGTGCCCTACCGGGCGAATCGAACACTGAAGCTTTCTTT. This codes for CASSALPGESNTEAFF.

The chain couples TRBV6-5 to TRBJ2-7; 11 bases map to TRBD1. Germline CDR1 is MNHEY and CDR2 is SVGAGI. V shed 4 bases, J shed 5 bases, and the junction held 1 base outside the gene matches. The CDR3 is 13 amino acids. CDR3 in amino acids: CASSWDRGNEQYF. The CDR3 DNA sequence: TGTGCCAGCAGTTGGGACAGGGGGAACGAGCAGTACTTC.

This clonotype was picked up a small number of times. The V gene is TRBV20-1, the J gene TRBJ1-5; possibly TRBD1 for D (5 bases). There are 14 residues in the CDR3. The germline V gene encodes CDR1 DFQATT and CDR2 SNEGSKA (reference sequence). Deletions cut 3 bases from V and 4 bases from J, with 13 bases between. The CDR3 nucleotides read TGCAGTGCTAGGCTAGACAGCGGAAATCAGCCCCAGCATTTT. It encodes CSARLDSGNQPQHF.

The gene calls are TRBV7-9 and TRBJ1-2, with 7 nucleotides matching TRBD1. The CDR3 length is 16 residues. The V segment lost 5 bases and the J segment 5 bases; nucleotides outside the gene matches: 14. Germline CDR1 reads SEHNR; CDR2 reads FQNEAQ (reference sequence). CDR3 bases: TGTGCCAGCAGCCACGGGGTGACAGGGCCGGGTTATGGCTACACCTTC. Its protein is CASSHGVTGPGYGYTF.

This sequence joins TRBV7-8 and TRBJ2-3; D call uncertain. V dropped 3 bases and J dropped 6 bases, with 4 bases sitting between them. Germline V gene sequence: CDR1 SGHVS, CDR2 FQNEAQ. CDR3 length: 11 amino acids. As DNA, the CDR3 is TGTGCCAGCAGCTTCGATGATACGCAGTATTTT. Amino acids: CASSFDDTQYF.

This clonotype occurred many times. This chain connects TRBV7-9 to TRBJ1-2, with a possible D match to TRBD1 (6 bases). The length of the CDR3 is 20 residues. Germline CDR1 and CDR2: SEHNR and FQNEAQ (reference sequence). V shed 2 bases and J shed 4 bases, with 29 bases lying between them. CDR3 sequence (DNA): TGTGCCAGCAGCTTAACCCCGCGGGATGAAGGGGGGGCGTTTGTCTATGGCTACACCTTC. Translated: CASSLTPRDEGGAFVYGYTF. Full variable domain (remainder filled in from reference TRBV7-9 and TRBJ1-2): DTGVSQNPRHKITKRGQNVTFRCDPISEHNRLYWYRQTLGQGPEFLTYFQNEAQLEKSRLLSDRFSAERPKGSFSTLEIQRTEQGDSAMYLCASSLTPRDEGGAFVYGYTFGSGTRLTVV.

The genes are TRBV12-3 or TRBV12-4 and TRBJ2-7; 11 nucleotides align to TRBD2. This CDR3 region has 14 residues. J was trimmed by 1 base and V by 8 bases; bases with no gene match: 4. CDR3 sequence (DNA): TGTGCCAGCGGGTCTAGCGGGGGGTCCTACGAGCAGTACTTC. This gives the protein CASGSSGGSYEQYF.